The present entry profiles one TCR beta chain with its context. The antigen is not known. Other DNA variants within this sample encode the same CDR3. The sample belongs to a study of T cells after posttransplantation cyclophosphamide. Broader study findings: Later post-transplant blood repertoires were often dominated by donor CD8+ memory clones. Recipient CMV seropositivity and CMV reactivation strongly tracked TRB clonality. TRB overlap between skin or GI tissue T cells and blood was limited.

The naive gate required viable CD3+CD4+ or CD3+CD8+ cells with CCR7+CD45RA+CD45RO-CD95-CD27+CD28+ phenotype. The related graft donor's blood sample was taken on the day of bone marrow donation. Here immunoSEQ multiplex PCR was the method, and the copy in TCRdb shows in-frame clones only, minus some. The sample consists of about 16,000 clones, approximately 94% of them appearing once. The CDR3 runs 14 residues. Germline lookup yields CDR1 SGHRS and CDR2 YFSETQ. Sequenced: naive CD4+ T cells sorted from blood. This rearrangement joins TRBV5-1 to TRBJ2-5, with D perhaps matching TRBD1 (6 bases). The DNA end lines up better with TRBJ2-7; the J call may be wrong. This receptor was obtained from a woman in her 50s in good health and a related stem cell transplant donor. The CDR3 spells CASSLGQAPYEQYF. CDR3 in DNA: TGCGCCAGCAGCTTGGGACAGGCCCCCTACGAGCAGTACTTC.